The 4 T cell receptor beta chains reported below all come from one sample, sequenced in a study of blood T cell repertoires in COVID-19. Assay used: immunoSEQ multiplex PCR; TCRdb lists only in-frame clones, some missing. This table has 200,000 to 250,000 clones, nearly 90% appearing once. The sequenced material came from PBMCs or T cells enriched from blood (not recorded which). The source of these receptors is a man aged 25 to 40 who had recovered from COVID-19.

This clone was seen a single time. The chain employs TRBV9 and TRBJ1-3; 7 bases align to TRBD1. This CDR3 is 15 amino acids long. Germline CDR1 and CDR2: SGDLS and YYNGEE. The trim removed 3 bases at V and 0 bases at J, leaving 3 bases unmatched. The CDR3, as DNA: TGTGCCAGCAGCGACCGGGACAGCTCTGGAAACACCATATATTTT. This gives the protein CASSDRDSSGNTIYF.

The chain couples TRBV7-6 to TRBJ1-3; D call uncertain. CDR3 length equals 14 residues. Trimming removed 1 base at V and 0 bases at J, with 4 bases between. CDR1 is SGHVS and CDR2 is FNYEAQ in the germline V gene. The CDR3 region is CASSLVYSGNTIYF. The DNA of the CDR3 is TGTGCCAGCAGCTTAGTCTACTCTGGAAACACCATATATTTT.

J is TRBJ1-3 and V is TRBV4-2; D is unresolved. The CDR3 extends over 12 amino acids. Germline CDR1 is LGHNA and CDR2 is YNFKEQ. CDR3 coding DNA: TGTGGGACTTTAAGCTCTGGAAACACCATATATTTT. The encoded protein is CGTLSSGNTIYF.

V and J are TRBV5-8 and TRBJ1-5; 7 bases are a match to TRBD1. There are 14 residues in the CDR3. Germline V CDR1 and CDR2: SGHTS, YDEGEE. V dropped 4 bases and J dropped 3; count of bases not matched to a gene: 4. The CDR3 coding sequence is TGTGCCAGCAGCCACGGGACAGACAATCAGCCCCAGCATTTT. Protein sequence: CASSHGTDNQPQHF.